This T cell receptor beta chain was captured in a study of cytomegalovirus exposure and HLA in healthy donors. The V gene's germline CDR1 is MGHDK and CDR2 SYGVNS. The CDR3 sequence is 10 residues long. Deletions cut 7 bases from V and 13 bases from J, with 14 bases between. Note on this clone: No antigen is known for it.

General study results and limits: For most TCR sequences rarity was the rule, although some public TCRs occurred in many donors.

The assay was immunoSEQ multiplex PCR, and TCRdb's table has in-frame clones only and misses some. The table lists about 140,000 clones, 85% to 90% of them singletons. Sequencing input: PBMCs. The origin of this receptor is a woman aged 18-35 years in good health and CMV-seropositive. This sequence joins TRBV25-1 and TRBJ2-7, with D tentatively TRBD1 (6 bases). This CDR3 is CASKAGDIYF. CDR3 in DNA: TGTGCCAGCAAGGCAGGGGATATTTACTTC.